These T cell receptor beta chains were read from a single sample in a study of blood T cell repertoires in COVID-19. The repertoire was sequenced with immunoSEQ multiplex PCR; TCRdb's copy has only in-frame clones and lacks some. The sample has 200,000 to 300,000 clones, roughly 80% seen once; the top ten hold 4% to 5%. Sample: peripheral blood. The receptors stem from a woman aged 70-85 years with acute or convalescent COVID-19. Both conserved end residues are part of each CDR3. The D gene is left open where the match is weak. The size field is filled for only some rows; it gives once, few, many or a size class.

D gene | J gene | V gene | clone size | CDR3 length | CDR3 protein | CDR3 DNA
. | TRBJ1-4 | TRBV27 | . | 14 | CASSFGGANEKLFF | TGTGCCAGCAGTTTCGGGGGGGCTAATGAAAAACTGTTTTTT
. | TRBJ2-1 | TRBV5-1 | . | 16 | CASSLSAAGSYNEQFF | TGCGCCAGCAGCTTGAGTGCGGCGGGCTCCTACAATGAGCAGTTCTTC
. | TRBJ1-1 | TRBV19 | . | 14 | CASSKGQINTEAFF | TGTGCCAGTAGTAAAGGACAGATTAACACTGAAGCTTTCTTT
TRBD1 | TRBJ1-2 | TRBV5-4 | . | 16 | CASSNMGQLNGDGYTF | TGTGCCAGCAGCAATATGGGACAGCTAAACGGGGATGGCTACACCTTC
. | TRBJ2-7 | TRBV7-8 | . | 15 | CASSRGEGGSYEQYF | TGTGCCAGCAGCCGAGGGGAAGGGGGAAGCTACGAGCAGTACTTC
. | TRBJ1-3 | TRBV4-2 | . | 15 | CASSQVRVAGNTIYF | TGTGCCAGCAGCCAAGTCCGGGTAGCAGGAAACACCATATATTTT
. | TRBJ1-4 | TRBV3-1/TRBV3-2 | . | 16 | CASRPDREGANEKLFF | TGTGCCAGCAGACCCGATCGGGAGGGGGCTAATGAAAAACTGTTTTTT
. | TRBJ1-6 | TRBV10-3 | . | 16 | CAISESSSHSNSPLHF | TGTGCCATCAGTGAGTCAAGTAGTCATAGCAATTCACCCCTCCACTTT
TRBD1 | TRBJ2-2 | TRBV5-1 | . | 17 | CASSIFFTGESPGELFF | TGCGCCAGCAGCATCTTCTTCACAGGGGAATCCCCCGGGGAGCTGTTTTTT
. | TRBJ1-1 | TRBV5-6 | . | 14 | CASSLTVRNTEAFF | TGTGCCAGCAGCTTGACAGTGAGGAACACTGAAGCTTTCTTT
TRBD2 | TRBJ2-7 | TRBV7-8 | few | 16 | CASRRGGGLGEYEQYF | TGTGCCAGCAGACGCGGTGGGGGACTAGGGGAATACGAGCAGTACTTC
. | TRBJ1-1 | TRBV28 | . | 12 | CASSLSSAEAFF | TGTGCCAGCAGTTTATCGTCGGCTGAAGCTTTCTTT
. | TRBJ2-3 | TRBV19 | . | 16 | CASSITDLISTDTQYF | TGTGCCAGTAGTATCACAGATCTAATTAGCACAGATACGCAGTATTTT
TRBD1 | TRBJ1-2 | TRBV9 | many | 13 | CASNRDSNYGYTF | TGTGCCAGCAACCGGGACAGTAACTATGGCTACACCTTC
. | TRBJ2-1 | TRBV28 | . | 15 | CASSLLGLSYNEQFF | TGTGCCAGCAGTTTATTGGGACTCTCCTACAATGAGCAGTTCTTC
TRBD2 | TRBJ2-1 | TRBV3-1/TRBV3-2 | . | 17 | CARSRGGGASVLNEQFF | TGTGCCCGCAGCCGGGGCGGGGGGGCTAGCGTTTTAAATGAGCAGTTCTTC
. | TRBJ1-6 | TRBV6-6 | . | 16 | CASRPGHLRGNSPLHF | TGTGCCAGCAGGCCGGGACACCTTCGGGGTAATTCACCCCTCCACTTT
. | TRBJ1-5 | TRBV7-8 | many | 16 | CASSSLGGPVNQPQHF | TGTGCCAGCAGCTCCCTAGGGGGACCCGTAAATCAGCCCCAGCATTTT
TRBD1 | TRBJ1-5 | TRBV18 | . | 16 | CASSHDGTGGDQPQHF | TGTGCCAGCTCACACGATGGGACAGGGGGTGATCAGCCCCAGCATTTT
TRBD1 | TRBJ1-5 | TRBV2 | . | 15 | CASSEPGQGSQPQHF | TGTGCCAGCAGTGAACCGGGACAGGGGAGTCAGCCCCAGCATTTT
TRBD1 | TRBJ1-1 | TRBV29-1 | . | 12 | CSVVRGDTEAFF | TGCAGCGTTGTCAGGGGGGACACTGAAGCTTTCTTT
. | TRBJ2-7 | TRBV4-1 | . | 15 | CASSQGLDFLSEQYF | TGCGCCAGCAGCCAAGGACTAGACTTCCTCAGCGAGCAGTACTTC
. | TRBJ1-4 | TRBV11-2 | . | 15 | CASSPAGLADEKLFF | TGTGCCAGCAGCCCAGCGGGGTTGGCGGATGAAAAACTGTTTTTT
. | TRBJ1-2 | TRBV7-9 | few | 12 | CASSSQGYGYTF | TGTGCCAGCAGCTCTCAGGGGTATGGCTACACCTTC
TRBD1 | TRBJ2-6 | TRBV3-1/TRBV3-2 | . | 17 | CASSPGTGTSGANVLTF | TGTGCCAGCAGCCCCGGGACAGGGACCTCTGGGGCCAACGTCCTGACTTTC
. | TRBJ1-2 | TRBV6-4 | . | 11 | CASSDRGWCCF | TGTGCCAGCAGTGACCGGGGGTGGTGTTGCTTC
TRBD1 | TRBJ1-2 | TRBV30 | . | 14 | CAWSTGQGVHGYTF | TGTGCCTGGAGTACGGGACAGGGGGTACATGGCTACACCTTC
TRBD1 | TRBJ1-5 | TRBV6-2/TRBV6-3 | few | 19 | CASSYDLGQGTGGNQPQHF | TGTGCCAGCAGTTACGATTTGGGACAGGGGACGGGCGGCAATCAGCCCCAGCATTTT
TRBD1 | TRBJ1-2 | TRBV20-1 | . | 13 | CSASGTGSDGYTF | TGCAGTGCTAGTGGGACAGGGTCCGACGGCTACACCTTC
. | TRBJ1-5 | TRBV3-1/TRBV3-2 | once | 14 | CASSQEGGNQPQHF | TGTGCCAGCAGCCAAGAGGGAGGGAATCAGCCCCAGCATTTT
TRBD1 | TRBJ1-2 | TRBV2 | few | 15 | CASLQEGTGIGGYTF | TGTGCCAGCCTCCAAGAAGGGACAGGGATAGGTGGCTACACCTTC
TRBD2 | TRBJ2-2 | TRBV5-4 | . | 16 | CASSLERGASGRELFF | TGTGCCAGCAGCTTGGAGCGGGGAGCTTCTGGCCGGGAGCTGTTTTTT
TRBD2 | TRBJ2-7 | TRBV4-3 | . | 18 | CASSQEASGGNNLYEQYF | TGCGCCAGCAGCCAAGAAGCTAGCGGGGGGAACAATCTCTACGAGCAGTACTTC
. | TRBJ2-7 | TRBV7-2 | . | 14 | CASSLMTGVYEQYF | TGTGCCAGCAGCCTGATGACAGGAGTCTACGAGCAGTACTTC
. | TRBJ1-2 | TRBV6-6 | once | 16 | CASSSSGGNQGGGYTF | TGTGCCAGCAGTTCCTCCGGAGGCAATCAAGGGGGTGGCTACACCTTC
. | TRBJ1-5 | TRBV4-2 | . | 14 | CASSQSRSNQPQHF | TGTGCCAGCAGCCAGAGTCGGAGCAATCAGCCCCAGCATTTT
TRBD1 | TRBJ1-1 | TRBV6-5 | few | 15 | CASSYSDRGRTEAFF | TGTGCCAGCAGTTACTCTGACAGGGGACGGACTGAAGCTTTCTTT
. | TRBJ2-3 | TRBV11-2 | . | 16 | CASSPRGTLRTDTQYF | TGTGCCAGCAGCCCCCGGGGGACTCTCCGCACAGATACGCAGTATTTT
TRBD1 | TRBJ1-2 | TRBV6-5 | . | 13 | CASRGQGNYGYTF | TGTGCCAGCAGAGGACAGGGAAACTATGGCTACACCTTC
. | TRBJ2-3 | TRBV28 | . | 12 | CASSYGADTQYF | TGTGCCAGCAGTTACGGGGCAGATACGCAGTATTTT
TRBD1 | TRBJ2-1 | TRBV7-2 | . | 14 | CASSPGQVHNEQFF | TGTGCCAGCAGCCCGGGACAGGTCCACAATGAGCAGTTCTTC
TRBD2 | TRBJ2-5 | TRBV19 | . | 16 | CASSPGLAGNQETQYF | TGTGCCAGTAGTCCCGGACTAGCGGGGAACCAAGAGACCCAGTACTTC
. | TRBJ1-6 | TRBV7-2 | . | 15 | CASSLDPGVSSPLHF | TGTGCCAGCAGCTTAGACCCGGGAGTGAGTTCACCCCTCCACTTT
. | TRBJ1-1 | TRBV6-5 | few | 11 | CASSLGTEAFF | TGTGCCAGCAGCCTAGGCACTGAAGCTTTCTTT
. | TRBJ1-1 | TRBV5-4 | . | 13 | CASSPGQGTEAFF | TGTGCCAGCAGCCCGGGTCAGGGCACTGAAGCTTTCTTT
TRBD1 | TRBJ1-6 | TRBV2 | . | 15 | CASRSSTGEYSPLHF | TGTGCCAGCAGAAGTTCTACAGGGGAATATTCACCCCTCCACTTT
TRBD2 | TRBJ2-5 | TRBV2 | once | 14 | CASRGLAGSETQYF | TGTGCCAGCAGGGGACTAGCGGGGTCAGAGACCCAGTACTTC
. | TRBJ1-2 | TRBV7-2 | once | 16 | CASSLEARPANYGYTF | TGTGCCAGCAGCTTAGAAGCTAGGCCAGCTAACTATGGCTACACCTTC